This T cell receptor beta chain was obtained from a study of blood T cells in healthy people across ages. The CDR3 contains 12 residues. Germline CDR1 MNHEY, CDR2 SVGAGI. Trimming removed 10 bases at V and 4 bases at J, with 10 bases between. Then a second PCR, running roughly 7 to 11 cycles, was carried out with a sample-barcoded 5' primer and a J-beta primer mix. Via MiXCR, TCRdb re-called the 5' RACE reads, giving one row per CDR3 protein. The sample shows 800,000 or so distinct CDR3 sequences, about 45% of them seen only once. The study's findings and limits: More naive CD4+ cells and higher diversity marked long-lived donors relative to aged donors.

This clonotype showed up just a few times. What it binds is not known. The receptor was isolated from a man of 80 years or more in good health. The sequenced material came from blood. The chain couples TRBV6-5 to TRBJ2-2; tentatively, D is TRBD2 (6 bases). The CDR3 is CATRGSTGELFF. DNA for the CDR3: TGTGCCACCCGGGGGAGCACCGGGGAGCTGTTTTTT.